Following are 20 T cell receptor beta chains from one sample sequenced in a study of blood T cell repertoires in COVID-19. Only in-frame clones appear in the TCRdb table, and some are missing; sequencing was by immunoSEQ multiplex PCR. The sample has nearly 350,000 clones; about 86% are singletons. Material for sequencing was peripheral blood. Receptors were obtained from a man aged 25-45 years with active or convalescent COVID-19.

The rearrangement uses TRBV29-1 and TRBJ1-3; D remains ambiguous. Trimming stripped 7 bases from V and 4 bases from J, with 11 bases between. The CDR3 covers 12 residues. The germline V gene has CDR1 SQVTM and CDR2 ANQGSEA. CDR3 coding DNA: TGCAGCGCCGGGGAACTCGGAAACACCATATATTTT. It encodes CSAGELGNTIYF. The entire variable domain, with the rest obtained from reference TRBV29-1 and TRBJ1-3, is as follows: SAVISQKPSRDICQRGTSLTIQCQVDSQVTMMFWYRQQPGQSLTLIATANQGSEATYESGFVIDKFPISRPNLTFSTLTVSNMSPEDSSIYLCSAGELGNTIYFGEGSWLTVV.

V is TRBV7-8 and J is TRBJ2-7; 8 bases are shared with TRBD1. Germline trimming cut 1 base from V and 5 bases from J; bases unmatched to any gene: 4. The length of the CDR3 is 14 residues. From germline, CDR1 is SGHVS and CDR2 FQNEAQ. The CDR3 reads CASSLGTGRNEQYF. As DNA, the CDR3 is TGTGCCAGCAGCTTAGGGACAGGGAGGAACGAGCAGTACTTC.

This rearrangement joins TRBV25-1 to TRBJ1-6, with D uncertain. Germline V gives CDR1 MGHDK, CDR2 SYGVNS. Between the trimmed V and J ends, which lost 4 bases and 7 bases, there was a span of 17 bases. The CDR3 totals 16 residues. CDR3: CASSAMTGRKNSPLHF. DNA of the CDR3: TGTGCCAGCAGTGCCATGACTGGGAGGAAGAATTCACCCCTCCACTTT.

The V call is TRBV24-1, the J call TRBJ2-7, with TRBD1 as a possible D gene (6 bases). CDR1 is KGHDR and CDR2 is SFDVKD in the germline V gene. The CDR3 loop spans 13 amino acids. Trimming pared 1 base from V and 5 bases from J, leaving 8 bases between. The CDR3: CATSDFSGDEQYF. DNA of the CDR3: TGTGCCACCAGTGATTTTTCAGGGGACGAGCAGTACTTC.

V is TRBV30 and J is TRBJ1-1; a weak D match, TRBD1 (5 bases). The CDR3 runs 14 residues. Germline CDR1 reads GTSNPN; CDR2 reads SVGIG (reference sequence). Between the trimmed V and J ends, which lost 3 bases and 6 bases, there was a span of 17 bases. CDR3 residues: CAWSTSWGTSEAFF. The CDR3 nucleotides read TGTGCCTGGAGCACGAGCTGGGGCACGTCTGAAGCTTTCTTT.

This CDR3 reads CATSRQRGAYQETQYF. CDR3 bases: TGTGCCACCAGCAGGCAACGGGGGGCGTACCAAGAGACCCAGTACTTC. This rearrangement joins TRBV15 to TRBJ2-5; a weak D match, TRBD2 (7 bases). The CDR3 consists of 16 residues. Per germline, CDR1 LNHNV and CDR2 YYDKDF (reference sequence). V was cut by 3 bases and J by 0 bases, with 14 bases left in between.

The chain combines TRBV3-1 (or the pseudogene TRBV3-2) with TRBJ1-2; D is uncertain. The germline V and J ends were trimmed by 4 bases and 4 bases, with 16 bases remaining between them. The CDR3 totals 15 residues. Per germline, CDR1 LGHDT and CDR2 YNNKEL (reference sequence). The CDR3 DNA reads TGTGCCAGCAGCCCCACGCAATTTTACACCTATGGCTACACCTTC. As protein: CASSPTQFYTYGYTF.

The CDR3 nucleotides are TGCGCCAGCAGCCTTGGAGGACAGCGTCTCATGAACACTGAAGCTTTCTTT. Amino acid sequence: CASSLGGQRLMNTEAFF. The J gene is TRBJ1-1, the V gene TRBV5-1; weak D call: TRBD1 (6 bases). The germline gives CDR1 SGHRS, CDR2 YFSETQ. V was shortened by 4 bases and J by 0 bases, with 19 bases between the two germline ends. The CDR3 is 17 amino acids.

The rearrangement uses TRBV5-1 and TRBJ2-7; 8 nucleotides align to TRBD2. The V gene's germline CDR1 is SGHRS and CDR2 YFSETQ. J was trimmed by 3 bases and V by 0 bases; bases with no gene match: 5. The CDR3 contains 15 residues. CDR3 nucleotides: TGCGCCAGCAGCTTGGTACTAGCGGAGGGCTACGAGCAGTACTTC. It yields the protein CASSLVLAEGYEQYF. The variable domain in full, completed from reference TRBV5-1 and TRBJ2-7, reads KAGVTQTPRYLIKTRGQQVTLSCSPISGHRSVSWYQQTPGQGLQFLFEYFSETQRNKGNFPGRFSGRQFSNSRSEMNVSTLELGDSALYLCASSLVLAEGYEQYFGPGTRLTVT.

The V call is TRBV20-1, the J call TRBJ2-3; tentatively, D is TRBD2 (6 bases). The CDR3 length is 11 residues. V lost 5 bases and J lost 9, with 12 bases in between. CDR1 DFQATT and CDR2 SNEGSKA come from the germline V gene (reference sequence). The CDR3 sequence: CSASFGGTQYF. The CDR3 DNA reads TGCAGTGCTTCCTTCGGAGGGACGCAGTATTTT.

V and J are TRBV28 and TRBJ1-2; 7 nucleotides agree with TRBD1. The germline CDR1 and CDR2 sequences are MDHEN and SYDVKM. The CDR3 runs 15 residues. Trimming cost V 7 bases and J 3 bases; bases outside gene matches: 11. This CDR3 reads CASTPGGGAYYGYTF. CDR3 in DNA: TGTGCCAGCACCCCCGGAGGGGGCGCGTACTATGGCTACACCTTC.

V usage is TRBV7-9 and J usage is TRBJ2-6; TRBD2 matches at 11 bases. Unmatched junction bases numbered 6, after V lost 5 bases and J lost 0 bases. The CDR3 runs 18 residues. Germline-derived CDR1 and CDR2 are SEHNR and FQNEAQ (reference sequence). CDR3 nucleotide sequence: TGTGCCAGCAGCCTGGGACTAGCGGATCTCTCTGGGGCCAACGTCCTGACTTTC. Translating gives CASSLGLADLSGANVLTF.

The genes are TRBV29-1 and TRBJ1-2; maybe TRBD1 (5 bases). The ends were cut back, 3 bases at V and 6 bases at J, with 8 bases in the middle. Germline lookup yields CDR1 SQVTM and CDR2 ANQGSEA. This CDR3 contains 11 residues. The DNA of the CDR3 is TGCAGCGTTGAGCGGGGGGATGGCTACACCTTC. Its protein is CSVERGDGYTF.

The chain recombines TRBV9 with TRBJ2-7; a possible D gene is TRBD1 (6 bases). The V gene's germline CDR1 is SGDLS and CDR2 YYNGEE. V was shortened by 0 bases and J by 4 bases, with 11 bases between the two germline ends. The CDR3 totals 14 residues. The DNA for the CDR3 is TGTGCCAGCAGCGTAGAGCCAGGGGCGTACGAGCAGTACTTC. This gives the protein CASSVEPGAYEQYF.

The chain recombines TRBV30 with TRBJ1-2; D might be TRBD1 (5 bases). CDR3 length equals 14 residues. V was trimmed by 0 bases and J by 6 bases, leaving 14 bases between them. Per germline, CDR1 GTSNPN and CDR2 SVGIG (reference sequence). The CDR3 sequence: CAWSVLSGGDGYTF. DNA of the CDR3: TGTGCCTGGAGTGTACTTTCCGGAGGGGATGGCTACACCTTC.

The CDR3 sequence: CASSSNYGYTF. For the CDR3, the DNA is TGTGCCAGCAGCTCGAACTATGGCTACACCTTC. The chain couples TRBV5-8 to TRBJ1-2; D is undetermined. CDR3 size: 11 residues. The germline V and J ends were trimmed by 3 bases and 2 bases, with 2 bases remaining between them. Germline CDR1 reads SGHTS; CDR2 reads YDEGEE.

This rearrangement joins TRBV5-4 to TRBJ1-2; 8 bases match TRBD1. In germline, CDR1 is SGHNT, CDR2 YYREEE (reference sequence). There are 14 residues in the CDR3. CDR3 region: CVWGQAVFNYGYTF. The CDR3 DNA follows: TGTGTTTGGGGACAGGCAGTGTTTAACTATGGCTACACCTTC.

CDR3 sequence reads: CASSLDPGQHNEQFF. In DNA form, the CDR3 reads TGTGCCAGCAGCTTAGACCCAGGACAGCACAATGAGCAGTTCTTC. V and J are TRBV11-2 and TRBJ2-1; a weak D match, TRBD1 (6 bases). Germline CDR1 is SGHAT and CDR2 is FQNNGV. V dropped 0 bases and J dropped 5 bases, with 11 bases sitting between them. CDR3 length: 15 amino acids.

The chain combines TRBV7-2 with TRBJ2-3, with a tentative D call TRBD1 (6 bases). V was pared by 3 bases and J by 2 bases, with 12 bases between. CDR1 and CDR2 (germline): SGHTA, FQGNSA. CDR3 length: 15 amino acids. The CDR3 DNA sequence: TGTGCCAGCAGCTTCGGACAGACTAACACAGATACGCAGTATTTT. Translation gives CASSFGQTNTDTQYF.

The chain carries TRBV5-4 and TRBJ2-7, with 7 bases identical to TRBD2. V gave up 4 bases and J gave up 0 bases; unmatched junction bases: 13. The germline V gene has CDR1 SGHNT and CDR2 YYREEE (reference sequence). This CDR3 region has 17 residues. CDR3 sequence: CASSTVLGGRYSYEQYF. CDR3 in DNA: TGTGCCAGCAGCACGGTCCTGGGCGGGAGATACTCCTACGAGCAGTACTTC.